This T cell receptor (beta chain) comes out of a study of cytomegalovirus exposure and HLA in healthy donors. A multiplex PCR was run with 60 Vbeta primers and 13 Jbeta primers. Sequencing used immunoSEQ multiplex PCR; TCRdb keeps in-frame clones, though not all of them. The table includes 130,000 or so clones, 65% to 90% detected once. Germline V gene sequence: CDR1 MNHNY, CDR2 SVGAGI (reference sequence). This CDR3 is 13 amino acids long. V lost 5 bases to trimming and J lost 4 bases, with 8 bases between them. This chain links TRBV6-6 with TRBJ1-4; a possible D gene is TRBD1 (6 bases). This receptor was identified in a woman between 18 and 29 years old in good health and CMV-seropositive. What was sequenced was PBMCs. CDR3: CASSSRGNEKLFF. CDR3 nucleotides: TGTGCCAGCAGTAGCAGGGGTAATGAAAAACTGTTTTTT.